Listed below are T cell receptor beta chains from one sample, sequenced in a study of shared clonotypes between healthy human individuals. Profiling relied on immunoSEQ multiplex PCR, and the TCRdb table lists in-frame clones only, not all of them. The table records around 1,900,000 clones, 93% of them present only once. The sequenced material came from naive CD8+ T cells from PBMCs. Receptors were obtained from a man between 18 and 35 years old in good health. Some clones in this sample may be carry-over from other donors' samples. CDR3s include the opening cysteine and the closing phenylalanine or tryptophan. D genes are given only for firm matches. For some rows the clone size is stated as once, few or many, or as a class when expanded; others skip it.

cdr3_nt,cdr3_aa,j_call,clone_size,v_call,d_call
TGTGCCAGCAGTTTTCCCCGCCGTTTAGATCAGCCCCAGCATTTT,CASSFPRRLDQPQHF,TRBJ1-5,once,TRBV28,-
TGTGCCAGCAGCCAGAGCCGGGGAGGGATCATGAACACTGAAGCTTTCTTT,CASSQSRGGIMNTEAFF,TRBJ1-1,-,TRBV7-9,-
TGTGCCAGTACCTCAACCTTGACTCCTTACCATGGCTACACCTTC,CASTSTLTPYHGYTF,TRBJ1-2,once,TRBV19,-
TGCAGCGTTAGAGGCGGCATTCAGTCCGAGCAGTACTTC,CSVRGGIQSEQYF,TRBJ2-7,once,TRBV29-1,-
TGTGCCAGCAGCTTAATCATAGGGGGTGGTAACTACGAGCAGTACTTC,CASSLIIGGGNYEQYF,TRBJ2-7,-,TRBV7-8,-
TGTGCCAGCAGCGTTAGCGGGAGAGGAGATACGCAGTATTTT,CASSVSGRGDTQYF,TRBJ2-3,-,TRBV9,TRBD2
TGTGCCAGCAGCCCAGGGGGCGGGAGGGGTTGGAATGAGCAGTTCTTC,CASSPGGGRGWNEQFF,TRBJ2-1,-,TRBV11-2,-
TGTGCCAGCAGGCAAGGGGGAGCCGAGAATGAGCAGTTCTTC,CASRQGGAENEQFF,TRBJ2-1,few,TRBV6-4,-
TGCGCCAGCAGCTATACCGGGACAGGGGGCGGAGATAGCGGGAGATGGTCCTACGAGCAGTACTTC,CASSYTGTGGGDSGRWSYEQYF,TRBJ2-7,-,TRBV5-1,TRBD1
TGTGCCAGCAGCCAAGGGACACGCTACGAGCAGTACTTC,CASSQGTRYEQYF,TRBJ2-7,-,TRBV11-2,-
TGTGCCAGCAGCCCACGGACAAGGGGGGGCGGCATCTACGAGCAGTACTTC,CASSPRTRGGGIYEQYF,TRBJ2-7,-,TRBV7-9,-
TGTGCCAGCAGTTCGACGACAGGGCACCCTAGCACAGATACGCAGTATTTT,CASSSTTGHPSTDTQYF,TRBJ2-3,-,TRBV28,TRBD1
TGTGCCAGCAGCTCAACCACGGACAGATACAATGAGCAGTTCTTC,CASSSTTDRYNEQFF,TRBJ2-1,-,TRBV7-9,-
TGTGCCAGCAGTTACACCCGGACAGCGTCAGGCGAGCAGTACTTC,CASSYTRTASGEQYF,TRBJ2-7,once,TRBV6-5,-
TGTGCCACCAGCAGAGATCAATCGAAAGGCAGCCCCCAAGAGACCCAGTACTTC,CATSRDQSKGSPQETQYF,TRBJ2-5,-,TRBV15,-
TGTGCCAGCAGTGATTTATCGGGGCCCGACGTCCAGCATTTT,CASSDLSGPDVQHF,TRBJ1-5,-,TRBV6-1,-
TGTGCCAGCAGTTTATCGGTAGCGGGGGTAATAGAGCTGTTTTTT,CASSLSVAGVIELFF,TRBJ2-2,-,TRBV27,TRBD2
TGTGCCAGCAGCTCATTGGGGGATACGCAGTATTTT,CASSSLGDTQYF,TRBJ2-3,-,TRBV7-9,-
TGTGCCAGCAGCTTGGATACGGCTGGCTACACCTTC,CASSLDTAGYTF,TRBJ1-2,-,TRBV5-6,-
TGCGCCAGCAGCCCAGAACCCGGGGCCCGAAACTATGGCTACACCTTC,CASSPEPGARNYGYTF,TRBJ1-2,-,TRBV5-1,-
TGTGCCAGCAGTTTATCACCACAGGGGGCGGATGGCTACACCTTC,CASSLSPQGADGYTF,TRBJ1-2,-,TRBV27,TRBD1
TGTGCCAGCAGCTTGCCCCCGAACGCCGAGCAGTACTTC,CASSLPPNAEQYF,TRBJ2-7,-,TRBV5-5,-
TGTGCCAGCAGCTTGGTGCAGGGGTTTTATGGCTACACCTTC,CASSLVQGFYGYTF,TRBJ1-2,-,TRBV5-8,-
TGTGCCAGCAGGGGACAGGGGGAGAACACTGAAGCTTTCTTT,CASRGQGENTEAFF,TRBJ1-1,-,TRBV7-9,TRBD1
TGTGCCAGCAGCTTAATAAAATTGGCGCCTGAGCAGTTCTTC,CASSLIKLAPEQFF,TRBJ2-1,-,TRBV7-2,-
TGTGCCAGCAAGAACAGGGCCCAGGGGCTTAGAGAGACCCAGTACTTC,CASKNRAQGLRETQYF,TRBJ2-5,-,TRBV19,-
TGTGCCAGCAGCCCATGGCCGAGTACAGGGAGGACTGAAGCTTTCTTT,CASSPWPSTGRTEAFF,TRBJ1-1,-,TRBV11-2,-
TGCGCCAGCAGCTTGGCCGGGGCCCCCGGGGAGCTGTTTTTT,CASSLAGAPGELFF,TRBJ2-2,-,TRBV5-1,-
TGTGCCAGCAGTTTTTCCGGGTCGTGGAATGAGCAGTTCTTC,CASSFSGSWNEQFF,TRBJ2-1,-,TRBV27,-
TGTGCCAGCAGTTTTCCCTCTAGCCAGATTGAAGAGACCCAGTACTTC,CASSFPSSQIEETQYF,TRBJ2-5,-,TRBV28,-
TGTGCCAGCAGTCTCTCCGGAAGGGGCGCGCATCAGCCCCAGCATTTT,CASSLSGRGAHQPQHF,TRBJ1-5,-,TRBV27,-
TGTGCCAGCAGCCATCACGAGGGCAGGGCCTACGAGCAGTACTTC,CASSHHEGRAYEQYF,TRBJ2-7,-,TRBV5-8,-
TGTGCCAGCAGCCCGGAGGGATGGCAGGAGTACTTC,CASSPEGWQEYF,TRBJ2-5,-,TRBV7-8,-
TGTGCCAGCAGGTGGACAGGGACCTACGAGCAGTACTTC,CASRWTGTYEQYF,TRBJ2-7,-,TRBV2,TRBD1
TGTGCCAGCAGCCTGACAGTCTACACCTACAATGAGCAGTTCTTC,CASSLTVYTYNEQFF,TRBJ2-1,-,TRBV11-2,-
TGTGCCAGCAGTCGACCGACTAGCGGCTACAATGAGCAGTTCTTC,CASSRPTSGYNEQFF,TRBJ2-1,once,TRBV6-1,TRBD2
TGTGCCAGCAGCGGAGCCTTTGATCAGGGTTATTACTACAATGAGCAGTTCTTC,CASSGAFDQGYYYNEQFF,TRBJ2-1,-,TRBV11-2,-
TGTGCCAGCAGTCTAAGACCATATAGCAATCAGCCCCAGCATTTT,CASSLRPYSNQPQHF,TRBJ1-5,few,TRBV28,-
TGTGCCAGCAGGAAGGGCCCCGGGCCCCAGCATTTT,CASRKGPGPQHF,TRBJ1-5,-,TRBV2,-
TGTGCCAGCAGCCTTCTCACCTCCCCGCCCCAGCATTTT,CASSLLTSPPQHF,TRBJ1-5,-,TRBV28,-
TGTGCCAGCAGCCTGGAGGGGGGACAGGGGACGGGCGAGCAGTACTTC,CASSLEGGQGTGEQYF,TRBJ2-7,-,TRBV7-9,TRBD1
TGTGCTAGTGGTTTGGGAGAGACTAGCGGGAGAGTGGATGAGCAGTTCTTC,CASGLGETSGRVDEQFF,TRBJ2-1,-,TRBV12-5,TRBD2
TGTGCCAGCAGCTGGGGACAGGGGGCGGGGTACGAGCAGTACTTC,CASSWGQGAGYEQYF,TRBJ2-7,-,TRBV11-2,TRBD1
TGTGCCAGTAGTATAGATCTGGAAGCGTTGGAGACCCAGTACTTC,CASSIDLEALETQYF,TRBJ2-5,-,TRBV19,-
TGTGCCAGCAGTGAATATTCATTTCGTTCAGAATTGAATCAGCCCCAGCATTTT,CASSEYSFRSELNQPQHF,TRBJ1-5,-,TRBV2,-
TGTGCCAGCAGTTTAAGGGGGCACGGGGAGACCCAGTACTTC,CASSLRGHGETQYF,TRBJ2-5,-,TRBV28,TRBD1
TGTGCCAGCAGCAAAGGGGGCTATGGCTACACCTTC,CASSKGGYGYTF,TRBJ1-2,-,TRBV21-1,-
TGTGCCAGCAGCCCGGGACTAGCGGGAGGGCCGGAGCAAGAGACCCAGTACTTC,CASSPGLAGGPEQETQYF,TRBJ2-5,-,TRBV11-3,TRBD2
TGCAGCGTTGATAGCGGGCTAAGCTCCTACAATGAGCAGTTCTTC,CSVDSGLSSYNEQFF,TRBJ2-1,-,TRBV29-1,TRBD2
TGTGCCAGCAGCCCAGCGGGCAGGGGGGCTGAAGCTTTCTTT,CASSPAGRGAEAFF,TRBJ1-1,-,TRBV7-6,TRBD1
TGTGCCAGCAGTCTGACGGGACTTGGACCCTACGAGCAGTACTTC,CASSLTGLGPYEQYF,TRBJ2-7,-,TRBV28,-